The 25 T cell receptor beta chains in this list originate from one sample, sequenced in a study of tumor-infiltrating lymphocytes in localized non-small cell lung cancer (dated by TCRdb to about 2021). The library was prepared using the immunoSEQ multiplex PCR assay. This is the immuneACCESS table as TCRdb keeps it, with only in-frame sequences that have V and J called. A part of the clones is gone; compared with another copy, unresolved V genes explain less than half, and the rest is unexplained. The sample includes some 12,000 clones, with about 86% observed a single time. The ten largest clonotypes hold less than 9% of the sample. The source material was uninvolved lung tissue not adjacent to the tumor. Receptors were obtained from a human donor with non-small cell lung cancer.

This clone was counted a few times. This chain links TRBV6-1 with TRBJ1-6; D unresolved. Germline CDR1 reads MNHNS; CDR2 reads SASEGT. The germline V and J ends were trimmed by 7 bases and 8 bases, with 12 bases remaining between them. The CDR3 spans 13 residues. The CDR3 sequence: CASTELVDSPLHF. DNA for the CDR3: TGTGCCAGCACAGAACTTGTGGATTCACCCCTCCACTTT.

The chain uses TRBV4-1 and TRBJ2-5; 8 nucleotides align to TRBD2. J was trimmed by 1 base and V by 1 base; bases with no gene match: 5. Germline values: CDR1 MGHRA, CDR2 YSYEKL. The CDR3 runs to 16 residues. The CDR3 coding sequence is TGCGCCAGCAGCCAAGTCGGGGGGGGAACCCAAGAGACCCAGTACTTC. Protein product: CASSQVGGGTQETQYF.

The chain has TRBV19 and TRBJ1-3, with TRBD1 matching over 7 bases. J was trimmed by 3 bases and V by 6 bases; bases with no gene match: 8. The germline V gene has CDR1 LNHDA and CDR2 SQIVND (reference sequence). The CDR3 is 15 amino acids. CDR3 nucleotides: TGTGCCAGTAGACCGGGACAGCTGGGTGGAAACACCATATATTTT. Translated: CASRPGQLGGNTIYF.

The count of this clone is one. The rearrangement uses TRBV5-6 and TRBJ1-1; 11 nucleotides agree with TRBD1. There are 15 residues in the CDR3. V trimming: 4 bases; J trimming: 4 bases; junction bases outside the gene matches: 6. Germline assignment: CDR1 SGHDT and CDR2 YYEEEE. CDR3 nucleotides: TGTGCCAGCAGCCGGTCCGGGACAGGGGGCACTGAAGCTTTCTTT. Translation: CASSRSGTGGTEAFF.

The gene calls are TRBV4-2 and TRBJ2-3; TRBD2 agrees at 10 bases. V shed 0 bases and J 3 bases; nucleotides not matched to a gene: 3. The germline gives CDR1 LGHNA, CDR2 YNFKEQ. The CDR3 runs to 16 residues. This CDR3 reads CASSQDATSGTDTQYF. The CDR3 nucleotides are TGTGCCAGCAGCCAAGATGCGACTAGCGGGACAGATACGCAGTATTTT.

The genes are TRBV27 and TRBJ1-2; TRBD1 matches at 8 bases. Trimming at V came to 10 bases and at J to 1 base, leaving 5 bases not matched to a gene. The germline CDR1 and CDR2 sequences are MNHEY and SMNVEV (reference sequence). This CDR3 is built from 13 residues. CDR3 nucleotides: TGTGCCACCAGAACAGGGGGTAACTATGGCTACACCTTC. This gives the protein CATRTGGNYGYTF.

This clone was seen only once. The chain couples TRBV4-3 to TRBJ2-7; 8 bases are shared with TRBD2. After removal of 4 bases from V and 6 bases from J, the junction contained 20 bases not matched to a gene. This CDR3 region has 18 residues. CDR1 is LGHNA and CDR2 is YSLEER in the germline V gene. CDR3 region: CASSPRNSWRGAPGEQYF. The CDR3 DNA reads as TGCGCCAGCAGCCCGCGCAACTCCTGGCGGGGGGCGCCGGGCGAGCAGTACTTC.

This clone was seen only once. The CDR3 sequence is CASSEGGPVRWAFF. The CDR3 coding sequence is TGTGCCAGCAGTGAAGGGGGCCCCGTGCGATGGGCTTTCTTT. The V call is TRBV6-1, the J call TRBJ1-1; tentatively, D is TRBD1 (5 bases). This CDR3 is built from 14 residues. Germline loops: CDR1 MNHNS, CDR2 SASEGT. Trimming left V 1 base short and J 11 bases short, with 17 bases between.

This clone was seen more than once but under ten times. This rearrangement joins TRBV6-1 to TRBJ2-7, with 11 bases fitting TRBD2. The J segment lost 6 bases and the V segment lost 2 bases, leaving 9 bases of the junction unmatched. Germline CDR1 MNHNS, CDR2 SASEGT. CDR3 length: 16 residues. CDR3 amino acids: CASSESVAGGPGEQYF. CDR3 nucleotides: TGTGCCAGCAGTGAATCGGTAGCGGGGGGGCCTGGCGAGCAGTACTTC.

V is TRBV10-1 and J is TRBJ2-3; the match to TRBD2 covers 12 bases. CDR3 length: 16 amino acids. Germline V gene data show CDR1 as WNHNN and CDR2 as SYGVQD (reference sequence). Germline trimming cut 3 bases from V and 2 bases from J; bases unmatched to any gene: 3. CDR3 coding DNA: TGCGCCAGCAGTGATACTAGCGGGGGGCTCACAGATACGCAGTATTTT. Encoded protein: CASSDTSGGLTDTQYF.

The chain combines TRBV11-2 with TRBJ1-2, with D tentatively TRBD1 (5 bases). The CDR3 is made up of 14 amino acids. CDR1 is SGHAT, CDR2 FQNNGV, per germline. Trimming stripped 1 base from V and 7 bases from J, with 13 bases between. CDR3 DNA sequence: TGTGCCAGCAGCTTAGTAGGACATTCTCGTGGCTACACCTTC. This sequence encodes CASSLVGHSRGYTF. Variable domain in full (rest from reference TRBV11-2 and TRBJ1-2): EAGVAQSPRYKIIEKRQSVAFWCNPISGHATLYWYQQILGQGPKLLIQFQNNGVVDDSQLPKDRFSAERLKGVDSTLKIQPAKLEDSAVYLCASSLVGHSRGYTFGSGTRLTVV.

This chain connects TRBV2 to TRBJ1-6; D is ambiguous. Germline loops: CDR1 SNHLY, CDR2 FYNNEI. This CDR3 is 14 amino acids long. Between the trimmed V and J ends, which lost 3 bases and 8 bases, there was a span of 11 bases. CDR3 in DNA: TGTGCCAGCAGTGATTCGGGTAGCTATTCACCCCTCCACTTT. Translated: CASSDSGSYSPLHF.

The rearrangement links TRBV25-1 to TRBJ2-5; tentative D call: TRBD1 (5 bases). Trimming took off 4 bases at V and 4 bases at J, with 13 bases between the two ends. Germline V gene lookup returns CDR1 MGHDK and CDR2 SYGVNS. The CDR3 has 14 amino acids. Written as DNA, the CDR3 is TGTGCCAGCAGTGGCAGGGATGGGCGAGAGACCCAGTACTTC. Protein product: CASSGRDGRETQYF.

The rearrangement joins TRBV6-1 to TRBJ2-7; maybe TRBD2 (6 bases). Germline V gives CDR1 MNHNS, CDR2 SASEGT. The CDR3 runs 13 residues. V was cut by 7 bases and J by 1 base, with 11 bases left in between. CDR3 coding DNA: TGTGCCAGCATCAGCGGGCGTTCCTACGAGCAGTACTTC. This sequence encodes CASISGRSYEQYF.

CDR3 in amino acids: CASRELNTEAFF. For the CDR3, the DNA is TGTGCCAGCAGGGAATTGAACACTGAAGCTTTCTTT. The rearrangement uses TRBV2 and TRBJ1-1; D not certain. V was trimmed by 6 bases and J by 0 bases, leaving 5 bases between them. Germline V gives CDR1 SNHLY, CDR2 FYNNEI. The CDR3 is made up of 12 amino acids.

The chain joins TRBV25-1 to TRBJ1-5, with D unclear. From germline, CDR1 is MGHDK and CDR2 SYGVNS. V lost 1 base to trimming and J lost 4 bases, with 14 bases between them. The CDR3 is 16 residues long. The CDR3, as DNA: TGTGCCAGCAGTGAATCGGGGAGAGGGCAGAATCAGCCCCAGCATTTT. It translates to CASSESGRGQNQPQHF.

The chain couples TRBV27 to TRBJ1-1; the D is unclear. Germline loops: CDR1 MNHEY, CDR2 SMNVEV (reference sequence). The ends were cut back, 0 bases at V and 4 bases at J, with 9 bases in the middle. The CDR3 is 14 residues long. CDR3 DNA sequence: TGTGCCAGCAGTTTATCGGGGTTGGGCACTGAAGCTTTCTTT. Protein product: CASSLSGLGTEAFF.

The rearrangement uses TRBV19 and TRBJ2-5; 11 bases fit TRBD2. Germline CDR1 is LNHDA and CDR2 is SQIVND (reference sequence). V dropped 5 bases and J dropped 6; count of bases not matched to a gene: 17. This CDR3 is 18 amino acids long. The CDR3 DNA reads as TGTGCCAGTAGTTTCTCCGGGACTAGCGGAGACCCACGGAAGACCCAGTACTTC. Encoded protein: CASSFSGTSGDPRKTQYF.

This chain joins TRBV5-1 and TRBJ1-4; D is undetermined. Germline CDR1 reads SGHRS; CDR2 reads YFSETQ. The CDR3 spans 14 residues. V dropped 0 bases and J dropped 0 bases, with 3 bases sitting between them. In nucleotides, the CDR3 is TGCGCCAGCAGCTTGGAGTCAACTAATGAAAAACTGTTTTTT. Protein product: CASSLESTNEKLFF.

This chain connects TRBV19 to TRBJ1-2, with no clear D. V dropped 8 bases and J dropped 5 bases, with 15 bases sitting between them. Per germline, CDR1 LNHDA and CDR2 SQIVND (reference sequence). This CDR3 comprises 13 residues. The CDR3 nucleotides are TGTGCCAGTGCGAACAGAAGAGATTATGGCTACACCTTC. Its protein product is CASANRRDYGYTF.

The chain combines TRBV7-9 with TRBJ2-2, with 7 positions matching TRBD2. J gave up 5 bases and V 4 bases, and 10 bases lay outside the gene matches. The CDR3 totals 16 residues. Germline V CDR1 and CDR2: SEHNR, FQNEAQ (reference sequence). The CDR3 loop reads CASSSGSRRGTGELFF. The CDR3 region has the DNA TGTGCCAGCAGCTCGGGCAGTAGGCGGGGGACCGGGGAGCTGTTTTTT.

The rearrangement joins TRBV10-3 to TRBJ1-1; weak D call: TRBD1 (5 bases). The CDR3 is 11 residues long. The V gene's germline CDR1 is ENHRY and CDR2 SYGVKD. The V end lost 8 bases, the J end lost 7 bases, and 11 bases lay between the germline ends. The CDR3 region has the DNA TGTGCCATCGAGGGGAGAGGTGAAGCTTTCTTT. It codes for CAIEGRGEAFF.

The chain employs TRBV5-6 and TRBJ1-2; D may be TRBD1 (6 bases). The CDR3 contains 13 residues. V lost 4 bases to trimming and J lost 8 bases, with 15 bases between them. From germline, CDR1 is SGHDT and CDR2 YYEEEE. CDR3 region: CASSPGTTKGYTF. The CDR3 DNA is TGTGCCAGCAGCCCAGGGACAACGAAGGGCTACACCTTC.

CDR3 coding DNA: TGCAGCGCCGGACTGAGAGGGGCCGAGCAGTACTTC. It specifies CSAGLRGAEQYF. This sequence joins TRBV29-1 and TRBJ2-7; D is possibly TRBD1 or TRBD2 (5 bases each). This CDR3 comprises 12 residues. With 7 bases removed from V and 6 bases from J, the gap between germline ends came to 16 bases. Per germline, CDR1 SQVTM and CDR2 ANQGSEA.

The chain is built from TRBV5-4 and TRBJ1-1; D gene ambiguous. CDR1 SGHNT and CDR2 YYREEE come from the germline V gene (reference sequence). Deletions cut 5 bases from V and 0 bases from J, with 11 bases between. The length of the CDR3 is 14 residues. The CDR3 nucleotides read TGTGCCAGCAGGTATGGGAGGATGAACACTGAAGCTTTCTTT. Translation: CASRYGRMNTEAFF.